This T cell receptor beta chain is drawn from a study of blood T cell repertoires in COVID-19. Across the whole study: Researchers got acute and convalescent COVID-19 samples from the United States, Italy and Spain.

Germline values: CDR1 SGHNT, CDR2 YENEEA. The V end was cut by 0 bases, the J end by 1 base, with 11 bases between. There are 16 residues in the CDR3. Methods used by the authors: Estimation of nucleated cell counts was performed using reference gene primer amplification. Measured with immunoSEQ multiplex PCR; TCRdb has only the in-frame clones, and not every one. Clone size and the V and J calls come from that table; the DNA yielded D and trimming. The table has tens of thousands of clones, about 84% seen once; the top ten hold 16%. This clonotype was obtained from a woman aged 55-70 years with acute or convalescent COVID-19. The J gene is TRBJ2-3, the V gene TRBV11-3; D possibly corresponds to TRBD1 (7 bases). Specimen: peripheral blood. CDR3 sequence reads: CASSLDGGGGTDTQYF. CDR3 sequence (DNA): TGTGCCAGCAGCTTAGATGGAGGGGGCGGCACAGATACGCAGTATTTT.